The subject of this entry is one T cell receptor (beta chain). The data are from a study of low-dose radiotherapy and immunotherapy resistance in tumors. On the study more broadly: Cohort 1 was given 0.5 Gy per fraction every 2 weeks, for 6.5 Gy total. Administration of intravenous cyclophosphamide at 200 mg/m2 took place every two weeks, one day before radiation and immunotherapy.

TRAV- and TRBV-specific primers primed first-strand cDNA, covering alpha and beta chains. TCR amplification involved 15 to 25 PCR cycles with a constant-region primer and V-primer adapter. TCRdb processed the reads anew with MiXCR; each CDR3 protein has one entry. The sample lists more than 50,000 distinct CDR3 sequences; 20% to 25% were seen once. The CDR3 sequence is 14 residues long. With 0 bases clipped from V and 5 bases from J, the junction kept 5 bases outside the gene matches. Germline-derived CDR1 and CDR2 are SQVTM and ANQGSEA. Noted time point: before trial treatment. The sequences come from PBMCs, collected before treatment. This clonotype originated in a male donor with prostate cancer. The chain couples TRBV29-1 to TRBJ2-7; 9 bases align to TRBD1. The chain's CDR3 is CSVEDRDRADEQYF. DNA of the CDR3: TGCAGCGTTGAAGATCGGGACAGGGCGGACGAGCAGTACTTC.